The clone carrying this TCR beta chain came up a few times. The antigen remains undetermined. Through a sample-barcoded 5' primer and a J-beta primer mix, a second PCR was run for roughly 7 to 12 cycles. TCRdb re-analysed the 5' RACE reads in MiXCR, keeping a single row per CDR3 protein. The top ten hold roughly 10% of the sample, which has approximately 1.5 million distinct CDR3 sequences, about 31% seen once. Germline lookup yields CDR1 SGDLS and CDR2 YYNGEE. V was shortened by 4 bases and J by 9 bases, with 11 bases between the two germline ends. The CDR3 has 12 amino acids. The entry originates in a study of blood T cells in healthy people across ages. Notes on the study in general: Estimates based on one million T cells were treated as lower bounds. Unsorted PBMCs ruled out conclusive naive versus antigen-experienced comparison.

The TCR originated in a woman under 40 in good health. V and J are TRBV9 and TRBJ2-1; D could derive from TRBD1 or TRBD2 (5 bases each). The sequenced material came from blood. The CDR3 sequence is CASSPEGIEQFF. DNA of the CDR3: TGTGCCAGCAGCCCCGAGGGGATTGAGCAGTTCTTC.